This paragraph covers one T cell receptor (beta chain) sequence. Antigen unknown. A much larger clone sits a single nucleotide away, making a read error possible. Per germline, CDR1 SGHTA and CDR2 FQGTGA. The CDR3 runs to 13 residues. V was trimmed by 2 bases and J by 8 bases, leaving 7 bases between them. The TCR beta CDR3 regions underwent amplification using RNA transcripts as the source. HTBI primers drove first-round RT-PCR of the TCR CDR3. TCRdb analysed the multiplex PCR reads with MiXCR anew, one entry per CDR3 protein. Among 300,000 to 450,000 distinct CDR3 sequences listed, approximately 18% were seen once. The record originates from a study of T cells in Graves' hyperthyroidism and ophthalmopathy. Whole-study findings and limits: Blood shared most expanded thyroid clonotypes above 0.001.

What was sequenced was blood. The chain has TRBV7-3 and TRBJ1-6; D is unresolved. The sequence derives from a woman aged 40 to 50 with Graves' ophthalmopathy. The CDR3 DNA reads TGTGCCAGCAGCTTAGAAAGGGATTCACCCCTCCACTTT. It translates to CASSLERDSPLHF. The variable domain in full, completed from reference TRBV7-3 and TRBJ1-6, reads GAGVSQTPSNKVTEKGKYVELRCDPISGHTALYWYRQSLGQGPEFLIYFQGTGAADDSGLPNDRFFAVRPEGSVSTLKIQRTERGDSAVYLCASSLERDSPLHFGNGTRLTVT.